This TCR beta chain was recovered during a study of blood T cell repertoires in COVID-19 (dated by TCRdb to about 2020). At the level of the whole study: The collaborator samples originated in the United States, Italy and Spain and spanned the acute and convalescent phases of COVID-19. Where available, HLA class I and class II types were taken from metadata supplied by the sample provider and were not determined by assay-based typing. The repertoires were released in a freely available public database meant as a resource for research on the immune response to SARS-CoV-2. Samples were obtained from the ongoing ImmuneRACE study (first 160 participants) and from some 1,200 subjects provided by 6 global collaborators. Deeply sampled blood TCRbeta repertoires from subjects exposed to, actively infected with, or recovered from COVID-19 were included in the dataset. Sample metadata almost always included a de-identified subject ID, COVID-19 status, age in years and sex. The prospective study material was composed of cDNA or gDNA derived from T cells, B-cell-depleted T cells, or PBMCs.

A word on this clone: What antigen it recognizes has not been identified. No quality values exist for individual bases; no much larger clone is one base distant.

From its cysteine to its phenylalanine, the CDR3 spans 12 amino acids. Just CDR3 DNA is preserved here, 36 bases in frame from base 1. The CDR1 and CDR2 encoded by the germline V gene (reference sequence) are MNHEY and SMNVEV. The V and J ends are trimmed by 3 bases and 5 bases, leaving 4 bases between them. The immunoSEQ Assay, a bias-controlled multiplex PCR, was used to amplify TCRbeta CDR3 regions from genomic DNA. In the authors' own workflow: Within the assay, amplification of reference gene primers was used to estimate how many nucleated cells each sample contained. To quantify the absolute abundance of each unique TCRbeta CDR3 rearrangement, sequence reads were collapsed and filtered. For each sample, productive Simpson clonality was calculated as the square root of Simpson's diversity index across productive rearrangements. As stored in TCRdb, this immuneACCESS dataset retains in-frame rearrangements with V and J assigned. A fraction of the clones does not appear; measured against another copy, unresolved V genes explain less than half of the discrepancy, and the remainder lacks a known reason. V, J and clone size derive from that table, while D and trimming were established from the DNA sequence. This sample has about 200,000 clones in its table, and approximately 94% of those were observed once. The ten largest account for 0.6% to 0.9% of the sample.

One collaborating source in Seattle enrolled patients while the patients were actively infected and followed the patients over time throughout the course of disease. Each collaborating institution followed its own protocols to collect whole blood in K2EDTA tubes. For TCRbeta analysis, collaborators shipped samples in one of three forms: frozen whole blood, isolated PBMCs, or DNA extracted from either of those sample types. Points the paper makes about the study in general: Clinical and demographic metadata were provided uncurated, with the amount varying by source and participant.

This clonotype originated in a man between 25 and 39 years old with COVID-19, enrolled during active disease. The sample consisted of peripheral blood. The V and J segments used are TRBV27 and TRBJ2-2, with the D gene call left open. Here is the DNA: TGTGCCAGCAGTTTCTCGACCGGGGAGCTGTTTTTT. Its coded protein is CASSFSTGELFF.